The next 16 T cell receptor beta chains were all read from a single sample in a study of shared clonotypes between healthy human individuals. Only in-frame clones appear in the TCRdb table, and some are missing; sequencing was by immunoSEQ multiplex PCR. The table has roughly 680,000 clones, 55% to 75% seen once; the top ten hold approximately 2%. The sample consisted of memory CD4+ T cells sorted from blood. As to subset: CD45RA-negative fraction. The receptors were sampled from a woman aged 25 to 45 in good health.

CDR3 region: CASSELEGLNYGYTF. DNA for the CDR3: TGTGCCAGCAGTGAGTTGGAGGGACTTAACTATGGCTACACCTTC. The rearrangement uses TRBV6-1 and TRBJ1-2, with TRBD1 as a possible D gene (5 bases). The CDR3 sequence is 15 residues long. Germline V CDR1 and CDR2: MNHNS, SASEGT. Trimming stripped 3 bases from V and 1 base from J, with 12 bases between.

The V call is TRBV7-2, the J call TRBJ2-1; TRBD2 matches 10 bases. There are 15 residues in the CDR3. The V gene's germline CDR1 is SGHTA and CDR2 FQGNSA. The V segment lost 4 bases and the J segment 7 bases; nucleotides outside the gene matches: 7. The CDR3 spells CASSSDSGRRNEQFF. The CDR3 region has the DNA TGTGCCAGCAGCTCCGATAGCGGGAGGAGGAATGAGCAGTTCTTC. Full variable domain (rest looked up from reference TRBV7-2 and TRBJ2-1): GAGVSQSPSNKVTEKGKDVELRCDPISGHTALYWYRQSLGQGLEFLIYFQGNSAPDKSGLPSDRFSAERTGGSVSTLTIQRTQQEDSAVYLCASSSDSGRRNEQFFGPGTRLTVL.

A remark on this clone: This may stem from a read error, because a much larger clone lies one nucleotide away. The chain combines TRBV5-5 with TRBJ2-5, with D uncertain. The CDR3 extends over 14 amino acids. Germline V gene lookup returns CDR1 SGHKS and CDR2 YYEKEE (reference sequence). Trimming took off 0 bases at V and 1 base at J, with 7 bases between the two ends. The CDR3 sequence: CASSLGQIQETQYF. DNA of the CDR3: TGTGCCAGCAGCTTGGGGCAGATCCAAGAGACCCAGTACTTC. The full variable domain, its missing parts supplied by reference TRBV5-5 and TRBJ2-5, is DAGVTQSPTHLIKTRGQQVTLRCSPISGHKSVSWYQQVLGQGPQFIFQYYEKEERGRGNFPDRFSARQFPNYSSELNVNALLLGDSALYLCASSLGQIQETQYFGPGTRLLVL.

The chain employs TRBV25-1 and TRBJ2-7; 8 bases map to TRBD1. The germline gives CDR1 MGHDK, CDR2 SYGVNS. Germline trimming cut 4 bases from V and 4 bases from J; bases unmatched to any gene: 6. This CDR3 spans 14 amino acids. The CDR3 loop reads CASSGGQGTYEQYF. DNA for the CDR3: TGTGCCAGCAGTGGTGGACAGGGTACTTACGAGCAGTACTTC.

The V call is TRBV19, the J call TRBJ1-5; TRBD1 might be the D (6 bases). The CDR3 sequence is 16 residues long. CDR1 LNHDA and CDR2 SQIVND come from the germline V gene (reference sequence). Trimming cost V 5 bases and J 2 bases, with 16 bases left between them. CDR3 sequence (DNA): TGTGCCAGTAGTCCTTGGGGGGGCTCTGGCAATCAGCCCCAGCATTTT. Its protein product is CASSPWGGSGNQPQHF.

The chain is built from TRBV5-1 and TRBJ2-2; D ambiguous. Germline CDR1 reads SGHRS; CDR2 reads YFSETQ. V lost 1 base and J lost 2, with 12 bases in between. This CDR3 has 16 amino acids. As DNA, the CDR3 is TGCGCCAGCAGCTTGTACTATTCCTCCAACACCGGGGAGCTGTTTTTT. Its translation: CASSLYYSSNTGELFF.

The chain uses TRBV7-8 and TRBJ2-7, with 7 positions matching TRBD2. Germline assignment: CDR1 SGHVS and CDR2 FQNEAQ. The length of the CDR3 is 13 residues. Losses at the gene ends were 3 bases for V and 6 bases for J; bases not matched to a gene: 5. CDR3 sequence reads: CASSFGGRAEQYF. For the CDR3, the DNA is TGTGCCAGCAGCTTCGGCGGGAGAGCCGAGCAGTACTTC.

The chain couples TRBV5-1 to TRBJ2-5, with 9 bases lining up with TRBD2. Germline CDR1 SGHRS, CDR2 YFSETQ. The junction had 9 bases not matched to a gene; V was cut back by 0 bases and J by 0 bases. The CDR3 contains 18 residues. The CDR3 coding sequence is TGCGCCAGCAGCTTGGCCCGAGCGGGAGGTGGGTACCAAGAGACCCAGTACTTC. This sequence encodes CASSLARAGGGYQETQYF. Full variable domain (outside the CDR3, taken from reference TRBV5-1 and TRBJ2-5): KAGVTQTPRYLIKTRGQQVTLSCSPISGHRSVSWYQQTPGQGLQFLFEYFSETQRNKGNFPGRFSGRQFSNSRSEMNVSTLELGDSALYLCASSLARAGGGYQETQYFGPGTRLLVL.

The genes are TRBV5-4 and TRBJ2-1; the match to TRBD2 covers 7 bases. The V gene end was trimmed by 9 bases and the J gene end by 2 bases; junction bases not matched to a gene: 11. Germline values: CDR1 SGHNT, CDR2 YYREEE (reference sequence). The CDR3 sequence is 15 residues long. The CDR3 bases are TGTGCCACAGCTGGTGGGCGGGAGCCCTACAATGAGCAGTTCTTC. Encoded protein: CATAGGREPYNEQFF.

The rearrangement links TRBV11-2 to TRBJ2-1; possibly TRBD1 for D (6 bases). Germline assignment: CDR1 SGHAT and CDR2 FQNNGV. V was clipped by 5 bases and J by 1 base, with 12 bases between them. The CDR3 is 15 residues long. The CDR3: CASSLRTASYNEQFF. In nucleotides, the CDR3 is TGTGCCAGCAGCCTCCGGACAGCGTCCTACAATGAGCAGTTCTTC.

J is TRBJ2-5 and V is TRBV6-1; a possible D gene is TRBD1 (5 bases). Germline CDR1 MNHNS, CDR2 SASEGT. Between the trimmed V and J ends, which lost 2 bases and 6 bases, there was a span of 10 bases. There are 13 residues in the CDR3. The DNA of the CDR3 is TGTGCCAGCAGTGAACAGGGATTCAAGACCCAGTACTTC. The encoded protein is CASSEQGFKTQYF.

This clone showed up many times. CDR3: CSASLQEKLFF. As DNA, the CDR3 is TGCAGTGCTAGCCTACAGGAAAAACTGTTTTTT. The chain combines TRBV20-1 with TRBJ1-4; unclear D gene. CDR3 length equals 11 residues. The ends were cut back, 3 bases at V and 8 bases at J, with 7 bases in the middle. Looked up from germline, CDR1 is DFQATT and CDR2 is SNEGSKA (reference sequence).

The CDR3 loop is CASTEGGSGSHDTGELFF. The CDR3 DNA follows: TGTGCCAGCACCGAAGGGGGGAGCGGGAGTCACGACACCGGGGAGCTGTTTTTT. The chain links TRBV7-9 to TRBJ2-2; 8 positions agree with TRBD2. CDR3 length equals 18 residues. J lost 3 bases, V lost 7 bases, and 16 bases had no gene match. CDR1 SEHNR and CDR2 FQNEAQ come from the germline V gene (reference sequence).

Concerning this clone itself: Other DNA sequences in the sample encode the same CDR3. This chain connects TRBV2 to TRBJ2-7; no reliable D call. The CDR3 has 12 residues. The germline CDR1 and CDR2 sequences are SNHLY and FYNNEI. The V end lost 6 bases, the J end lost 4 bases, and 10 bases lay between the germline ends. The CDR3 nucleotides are TGTGCCAGCAGCGAGGACCGTTACGAGCAGTACTTC. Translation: CASSEDRYEQYF.

The CDR3, as DNA: TGTGCCAGCAGCTTTCGACAGTCTGGAAACACCATATATTTT. It codes for CASSFRQSGNTIYF. The rearrangement joins TRBV11-1 to TRBJ1-3; weak D call: TRBD1 (5 bases). The CDR3 spans 14 residues. Trimming stripped 3 bases from V and 1 base from J, with 7 bases between. Germline V CDR1 and CDR2: SGHAT, FQDESV (reference sequence).

The CDR3 region has the DNA TGTGCCAGCAGCTTCGGGACAGGGGGCTCTGGAAACACCATATATTTT. Its translation: CASSFGTGGSGNTIYF. The chain recombines TRBV5-6 with TRBJ1-3; 11 bases line up with TRBD1. The germline V gene encodes CDR1 SGHDT and CDR2 YYEEEE. J gave up 0 bases and V 2 bases, and 1 base lay outside the gene matches. The CDR3 contains 16 residues.